A single sample is the source of the 17 T cell receptor beta chains below, sequenced in a study of blood T cell repertoires in COVID-19. The method was immunoSEQ multiplex PCR; TCRdb's version includes in-frame clones alone and lacks a portion of them. The sample lists 60,000 to 85,000 clones, approximately 89% occurring once. Material: peripheral blood. These receptors all stem from a woman aged 45-65 years with active COVID-19.

V and J are TRBV24-1 and TRBJ2-2; D remains unclear. Germline V gene data show CDR1 as KGHDR and CDR2 as SFDVKD. V was shortened by 10 bases and J by 0 bases, with 20 bases between the two germline ends. The CDR3 covers 17 residues. CDR3 bases: TGTGCCACTTCCCCCCTGAGGCACGCAACGAACACCGGGGAGCTGTTTTTT. Its protein product is CATSPLRHATNTGELFF.

The CDR3 nucleotides are TGCAGTGCGAGGACCAGGGGTGAGCAGTTCTTC. Protein: CSARTRGEQFF. The rearrangement uses TRBV20-1 and TRBJ2-1; TRBD1 might be the D (6 bases). The V gene's germline CDR1 is DFQATT and CDR2 SNEGSKA (reference sequence). This CDR3 region has 11 residues. V lost 6 bases and J 9 bases, leaving 12 bases between the germline ends.

The chain carries TRBV3-1 (or the pseudogene TRBV3-2) and TRBJ2-5, with D tentatively TRBD2 (5 bases). The CDR3 totals 13 residues. Germline values: CDR1 LGHDT, CDR2 YNNKEL (reference sequence). V was trimmed by 5 bases and J by 8 bases, leaving 15 bases between them. This CDR3 is CASSYGGVDTQYF. In DNA, the CDR3 is TGTGCCAGCAGCTACGGAGGAGTAGATACCCAGTACTTC.

The chain combines TRBV20-1 with TRBJ2-1; TRBD1 is a possible D gene (7 bases). Deletions cut 6 bases from V and 12 bases from J, with 15 bases between. Germline V lookup: CDR1 DFQATT, CDR2 SNEGSKA (reference sequence). The CDR3 consists of 11 residues. In DNA, the CDR3 is TGCAGTGCGGTACAGGGGCGGGGGCAGTTCTTC. Translating gives CSAVQGRGQFF.

Only one count was recorded for this clone. This chain uses TRBV3-1 (or the pseudogene TRBV3-2) with TRBJ1-1, with D hard to call. Germline CDR1 is LGHDT and CDR2 is YNNKEL (reference sequence). The V end was cut by 0 bases, the J end by 11 bases, with 7 bases between. This CDR3 region has 11 residues. The CDR3 region has the DNA TGTGCCAGCAGCCAAGATCGCGGGGCTTTCTTT. This codes for CASSQDRGAFF.

The V call is TRBV25-1, the J call TRBJ2-6; TRBD2 matches at 10 bases. Germline CDR1 reads MGHDK; CDR2 reads SYGVNS. This CDR3 has 17 amino acids. V shed 4 bases and J 3 bases; nucleotides not matched to a gene: 6. CDR3: CASSGASGSSGANVLTF. CDR3 DNA sequence: TGTGCCAGCAGTGGCGCTAGCGGGAGTAGTGGGGCCAACGTCCTGACTTTC.

The DNA for the CDR3 is TGTGCCAGCAGCTTGGGAGAGGGTGAAAAACTGTTTTTT. This gives the protein CASSLGEGEKLFF. This chain uses TRBV11-2 with TRBJ1-4; unclear D gene. The CDR3 contains 13 residues. CDR1 is SGHAT and CDR2 is FQNNGV in the germline V gene. Trimming pared 3 bases from V and 7 bases from J, leaving 9 bases between.

The chain employs TRBV9 and TRBJ1-2, with a weak D call TRBD1 (6 bases). V lost 0 bases to trimming and J lost 4 bases, with 19 bases between them. Germline V gene data show CDR1 as SGDLS and CDR2 as YYNGEE. The CDR3 is 17 amino acids. Here the CDR3 reads CASSVGGRHRGGYGYTF. Written as DNA, the CDR3 is TGTGCCAGCAGCGTAGGAGGGAGGCATAGGGGGGGCTATGGCTACACCTTC.

The chain recombines TRBV5-6 with TRBJ2-1; a weak D match, TRBD2 (6 bases). The CDR3 has 12 residues. V shed 5 bases and J shed 14 bases, with 17 bases lying between them. Germline CDR1 is SGHDT and CDR2 is YYEEEE. The CDR3 DNA reads as TGTGCCAGCAGTCAAGGGGAGGCAAAGGAGTTCTTC. Its translation: CASSQGEAKEFF.

This chain links TRBV6-1 with TRBJ1-1, with D possibly being TRBD1 (5 bases). This CDR3 has 12 amino acids. The ends were cut back, 0 bases at V and 11 bases at J, with 10 bases in the middle. Germline assignment: CDR1 MNHNS and CDR2 SASEGT. CDR3 coding DNA: TGTGCCAGCAGTGAAGCGCAGGGCTCGGCTTTCTTT. Translation gives CASSEAQGSAFF.

This rearrangement joins TRBV2 to TRBJ2-7; D may be TRBD2 (5 bases). Deletions cut 6 bases from V and 3 bases from J, with 18 bases between. The CDR3 sequence is 15 residues long. Per germline, CDR1 SNHLY and CDR2 FYNNEI. The CDR3, as DNA: TGTGCCAGCAGCCGCTGGGGAGTGCGGAACTACGAGCAGTACTTC. Its translation: CASSRWGVRNYEQYF.

CDR3 sequence: CASSEALGSRNTGELFF. CDR3 bases: TGTGCCAGCAGTGAAGCGCTAGGGAGCAGGAACACCGGGGAGCTGTTTTTT. The chain recombines TRBV2 with TRBJ2-2; TRBD2 is a possible D gene (5 bases). CDR3 length equals 17 residues. Germline CDR1 reads SNHLY; CDR2 reads FYNNEI. Trimming removed 0 bases from V and 1 base from J, with 12 bases in between.

V gene TRBV5-6 combines with J gene TRBJ1-4; perhaps TRBD1 as D (5 bases). V lost 2 bases, J lost 0 bases, and 8 bases lay in between. The CDR3 is 15 amino acids. The germline V gene encodes CDR1 SGHDT and CDR2 YYEEEE. CDR3 protein: CASSLQVATNEKLFF. The CDR3 DNA follows: TGTGCCAGCAGCTTACAGGTTGCAACTAATGAAAAACTGTTTTTT.

The chain is built from TRBV5-6 and TRBJ2-1; no clear D. This CDR3 is 15 amino acids long. Germline V gives CDR1 SGHDT, CDR2 YYEEEE. Trimming left V 4 bases short and J 3 bases short, with 14 bases between. Here the CDR3 DNA reads TGTGCCAGCAGCGCCGGCGCTAGGATCTACAATGAGCAGTTCTTC. This encodes CASSAGARIYNEQFF.

The rearrangement uses TRBV7-6 and TRBJ2-7; D is ambiguous. V dropped 1 base and J dropped 7 bases, with 8 bases sitting between them. The CDR3 covers 12 residues. Per the germline V gene, CDR1 is SGHVS and CDR2 is FNYEAQ. In DNA form, the CDR3 reads TGTGCCAGCAGCTTAGATCTCGGTGAGCAGTACTTC. Translated, it gives CASSLDLGEQYF.

The chain joins TRBV18 to TRBJ2-1, with 13 bases matching TRBD2. This CDR3 has 19 amino acids. Germline V gene sequence: CDR1 KGHSH, CDR2 LQKENI. The junction had 16 bases not matched to a gene; V was cut back by 3 bases and J by 8 bases. The CDR3 DNA is TGTGCCAGCTCACCTCAATTAACTAGCGGGAGGGCCAGGCGCGATGAGCAGTTCTTC. Protein product: CASSPQLTSGRARRDEQFF.

The CDR3 spells CAARGLAGVGELFF. CDR3 DNA sequence: TGTGCCGCCCGAGGGCTAGCGGGAGTCGGGGAGCTGTTTTTT. V is TRBV15 and J is TRBJ2-2; 10 bases align to TRBD2. There are 14 residues in the CDR3. CDR1 is LNHNV, CDR2 YYDKDF, per germline (reference sequence). V lost 11 bases, J lost 7 bases, and 10 bases stayed unmatched.